A single sample is the source of the 29 T cell receptor beta chains below, sequenced in a study of OX40 agonist ivuxolimab in advanced cancers. Profiled with immunoSEQ multiplex PCR; TCRdb holds only in-frame clones, not every one. This sample carries some 8,000 clones, about four fifths of them seen once, and the ten largest clones take roughly 15%. The sample was CD4+ or CD8+ T cells sorted from blood, taken in a trial of the OX40 agonist ivuxolimab. The receptors were sampled from an adult with an advanced solid tumor such as melanoma, head and neck, liver or kidney cancer.

The chain combines TRBV6-5 with TRBJ1-5; D is ambiguous. Trimming stripped 4 bases from V and 2 bases from J, with 12 bases between. This CDR3 has 15 amino acids. Germline CDR1 and CDR2: MNHEY and SVGAGI. CDR3 region: CASSLIQEGNQPQHF. The CDR3 DNA reads as TGTGCCAGCAGTTTAATCCAAGAGGGCAATCAGCCCCAGCATTTT.

The J gene is TRBJ2-6, the V gene TRBV29-1; TRBD2 might be the D (5 bases). CDR1 and CDR2 from the germline V gene are SQVTM and ANQGSEA. V dropped 6 bases and J dropped 0 bases, with 9 bases sitting between them. The CDR3 is made up of 14 amino acids. For the CDR3, the DNA is TGCAGCGTGGGTGGGAGCTCTGGGGCCAACGTCCTGACTTTC. Residues: CSVGGSSGANVLTF.

This clone occurred once. V usage is TRBV7-9 and J usage is TRBJ1-1; maybe TRBD1 (5 bases). CDR1 and CDR2 (germline): SEHNR, FQNEAQ (reference sequence). The CDR3 has 15 amino acids. V was cut by 2 bases and J by 1 base, with 11 bases left in between. The CDR3 DNA follows: TGTGCCAGCAGCTTATTAGGACATTCGAACACTGAAGCTTTCTTT. It yields the protein CASSLLGHSNTEAFF.

The chain combines TRBV10-3 with TRBJ1-3, with D perhaps matching TRBD1 (6 bases). Per germline, CDR1 ENHRY and CDR2 SYGVKD. The CDR3 consists of 17 residues. Trimming left V 0 bases short and J 4 bases short, with 16 bases between. CDR3 protein: CAISESVQGFYGNTIYF. In DNA, the CDR3 is TGTGCCATCAGTGAGTCGGTCCAGGGGTTCTACGGAAACACCATATATTTT.

The chain links TRBV13 to TRBJ1-2, with 8 bases lining up with TRBD1. V gave up 5 bases and J gave up 6 bases; unmatched junction bases: 5. Germline CDR1 and CDR2: PRHDT and FYEKMQ (reference sequence). The CDR3 length is 13 residues. The CDR3 protein is CASSTGGIHGYTF. The CDR3 DNA reads TGTGCCAGCAGCACAGGGGGGATCCATGGCTACACCTTC.

The rearrangement links TRBV7-6 to TRBJ2-1; TRBD1 agrees at 8 bases. V dropped 3 bases and J dropped 3; count of bases not matched to a gene: 13. Germline loops: CDR1 SGHVS, CDR2 FNYEAQ. The CDR3 contains 18 residues. The CDR3: CASSFPSMSGQVYNEQFF. Written as DNA, the CDR3 is TGTGCCAGCAGCTTCCCCTCCATGTCGGGACAGGTCTACAATGAGCAGTTCTTC.

The chain recombines TRBV9 with TRBJ1-1; D unclear. CDR1 SGDLS and CDR2 YYNGEE come from the germline V gene. This CDR3 is 12 amino acids long. Deletions cut 0 bases from V and 6 bases from J, with 6 bases between. The CDR3 coding sequence is TGTGCCAGCAGCGTAGAGGGCGCTGAAGCTTTCTTT. Translating it yields CASSVEGAEAFF.

This sequence joins TRBV9 and TRBJ2-1; D perhaps matches TRBD2 (6 bases). The CDR3 extends over 17 amino acids. The V and J ends lost 3 bases and 5 bases respectively, with 21 bases between them. CDR1 is SGDLS, CDR2 YYNGEE, per germline. The CDR3 sequence is CASSGGGAWGKDNEQFF. The DNA for the CDR3 is TGTGCCAGCAGCGGGGGCGGGGCGTGGGGAAAAGACAATGAGCAGTTCTTC.

The V and J genes are TRBV9 and TRBJ1-1; D perhaps matches TRBD1 (6 bases). The CDR3 runs 14 residues. Per germline, CDR1 SGDLS and CDR2 YYNGEE. V dropped 3 bases and J dropped 3 bases, with 12 bases sitting between them. The CDR3 region is CASSETGQYTEAFF. CDR3 nucleotides: TGTGCCAGCAGCGAGACCGGACAGTACACTGAAGCTTTCTTT.

This clone was found a few times. The chain uses TRBV27 and TRBJ1-4; D call uncertain. CDR1 is MNHEY, CDR2 SMNVEV, per germline (reference sequence). Trimming removed 4 bases at V and 7 bases at J, with 13 bases between. The CDR3 length is 14 residues. CDR3 sequence (DNA): TGTGCCAGCAGTTCTGGAGGAGGCAGTGAAAAACTGTTTTTT. Its translation is CASSSGGGSEKLFF.

This clone was detected only a few times. The chain carries TRBV9 and TRBJ1-1, with a tentative D call TRBD1 (5 bases). The germline gives CDR1 SGDLS, CDR2 YYNGEE. V was shortened by 0 bases and J by 1 base, with 10 bases between the two germline ends. This CDR3 has 15 residues. In DNA form, the CDR3 reads TGTGCCAGCAGCGTAGGAGGGGCTTGGAACACTGAAGCTTTCTTT. It specifies CASSVGGAWNTEAFF.

The CDR3 sequence is CASSYSNGLGYTF. The CDR3, as DNA: TGTGCCAGCAGTTACTCAAACGGGCTTGGCTACACCTTC. The chain recombines TRBV6-5 with TRBJ1-2, with D unclear. The CDR3 totals 13 residues. Trimming took off 0 bases at V and 7 bases at J, with 9 bases between the two ends. Germline V gene sequence: CDR1 MNHEY, CDR2 SVGAGI.

The chain carries TRBV19 and TRBJ2-1; tentatively, D is TRBD1 (6 bases). The CDR3 is made up of 13 amino acids. Germline CDR1 is LNHDA and CDR2 is SQIVND (reference sequence). V dropped 6 bases and J dropped 7 bases, with 13 bases sitting between them. The CDR3 DNA reads as TGTGCCAGTAGAATCTCAGGGGAGAATGAGCAGTTCTTC. Its translation is CASRISGENEQFF.

This clone has a single count. The chain combines TRBV9 with TRBJ1-3; D gene uncertain. Germline V gene lookup returns CDR1 SGDLS and CDR2 YYNGEE. V lost 7 bases and J lost 2, with 13 bases in between. The length of the CDR3 is 14 residues. The CDR3 spells CASGEASPGNTIYF. In DNA, the CDR3 is TGTGCCAGCGGAGAGGCGAGCCCTGGAAACACCATATATTTT.

The chain's CDR3 is CASSWDGNSPLHF. In nucleotides, the CDR3 is TGTGCCAGCTCCTGGGACGGAAATTCACCCCTCCACTTT. The chain is built from TRBV7-2 and TRBJ1-6, with D maybe TRBD1 (5 bases). The length of the CDR3 is 13 residues. Germline CDR1 SGHTA, CDR2 FQGNSA. Between the trimmed V and J ends, which lost 8 bases and 7 bases, there was a span of 12 bases.

The chain links TRBV29-1 to TRBJ2-7; the match to TRBD2 covers 8 bases. Germline V lookup: CDR1 SQVTM, CDR2 ANQGSEA. The CDR3 is 12 residues long. After removal of 7 bases from V and 3 bases from J, the junction contained 5 bases not matched to a gene. The CDR3 sequence: CSESGTSYEQYF. DNA for the CDR3: TGCAGCGAATCCGGGACTAGCTACGAGCAGTACTTC.

The chain uses TRBV19 and TRBJ1-2; D ambiguous. V shed 5 bases and J shed 6 bases, with 16 bases lying between them. The CDR3 length is 14 residues. Germline V gives CDR1 LNHDA, CDR2 SQIVND (reference sequence). Here the CDR3 reads CASSGVFQYHGYTF. CDR3 nucleotide sequence: TGTGCCAGTAGTGGGGTCTTCCAGTACCATGGCTACACCTTC. The complete variable domain, with remaining parts taken from reference TRBV19 and TRBJ1-2, reads DGGITQSPKYLFRKEGQNVTLSCEQNLNHDAMYWYRQDPGQGLRLIYYSQIVNDFQKGDIAEGYSVSREKKESFPLTVTSAQKNPTAFYLCASSGVFQYHGYTFGSGTRLTVV.

The genes are TRBV7-2 and TRBJ2-1, with 7 bases that match TRBD1. Trimming at V came to 4 bases and at J to 3 bases, leaving 9 bases not matched to a gene. Germline values: CDR1 SGHTA, CDR2 FQGNSA. The CDR3 length is 16 residues. CDR3 DNA: TGTGCCAGCAGCTCCGACGGGACAGCACTCTACAATGAGCAGTTCTTC. Protein product: CASSSDGTALYNEQFF.

The chain combines TRBV9 with TRBJ2-7, with unresolved D. Germline CDR1 and CDR2: SGDLS and YYNGEE. Trimming pared 1 base from V and 4 bases from J, leaving 15 bases between. This CDR3 has 15 amino acids. As DNA, the CDR3 is TGTGCCAGCAGCGTAACTGGTGTGTCGTTATACGAGCAGTACTTC. Residues: CASSVTGVSLYEQYF.

The CDR3 loop reads CASSPPGQRSYNEQFF. DNA of the CDR3: TGTGCCAGCTCACCACCGGGACAGCGCTCCTACAATGAGCAGTTCTTC. The chain is built from TRBV18 and TRBJ2-1; TRBD1 matches 7 bases. This CDR3 spans 16 amino acids. Germline assignment: CDR1 KGHSH and CDR2 LQKENI. Trimming took 0 bases from V and 0 from J; bases not matched to a gene: 2.

This chain joins TRBV6-5 and TRBJ1-1; D may be TRBD1 (5 bases). Germline V gene data show CDR1 as MNHEY and CDR2 as SVGAGI. Deletions cut 7 bases from V and 6 bases from J, with 18 bases between. The CDR3 spans 14 residues. The chain's CDR3 is CASTLQGGGAEAFF. The CDR3 region has the DNA TGTGCCAGCACCCTTCAGGGCGGCGGCGCTGAAGCTTTCTTT.

This clone was seen once. The V gene is TRBV7-9, the J gene TRBJ1-5; 7 bases are a match to TRBD1. V was clipped by 1 base and J by 7 bases; unmatched bases: 16. The CDR3 has 18 amino acids. Germline V gives CDR1 SEHNR, CDR2 FQNEAQ (reference sequence). CDR3 sequence: CASSLVALDGGGRQPQHF. The CDR3 coding sequence is TGTGCCAGCAGCTTAGTGGCTCTCGATGGAGGGGGCAGGCAGCCCCAGCATTTT.

This chain connects TRBV27 to TRBJ1-1, with D uncertain. Per germline, CDR1 MNHEY and CDR2 SMNVEV (reference sequence). CDR3 length: 12 residues. V was trimmed by 7 bases and J by 0 bases, leaving 6 bases between them. The CDR3 coding sequence is TGTGCCAGCAAGTCTCTGAACACTGAAGCTTTCTTT. Its translation is CASKSLNTEAFF.

The V gene is TRBV9, the J gene TRBJ1-4; D gene ambiguous. Germline V CDR1 and CDR2: SGDLS, YYNGEE. This CDR3 spans 16 amino acids. Trimming stripped 2 bases from V and 5 bases from J, with 16 bases between. The CDR3 DNA sequence: TGTGCCAGCAGCGTTCGTCCAGGAAATTCGAATGAAAAACTGTTTTTT. This translates into CASSVRPGNSNEKLFF.

The V gene is TRBV14, the J gene TRBJ1-1; 9 bases match TRBD1. The CDR3 length is 14 residues. Germline V gene sequence: CDR1 SGHDN, CDR2 FVKESK. After removal of 4 bases from V and 6 bases from J, the junction contained 6 bases not matched to a gene. CDR3 region: CASSRLGQGPEAFF. The CDR3, as DNA: TGTGCCAGCAGCCGGTTGGGACAGGGCCCTGAAGCTTTCTTT.

The chain carries TRBV7-2 and TRBJ2-5, with 9 bases aligning to TRBD1. Germline V lookup: CDR1 SGHTA, CDR2 FQGNSA. The CDR3 length is 14 residues. V was clipped by 5 bases and J by 2 bases; unmatched bases: 3. In nucleotides, the CDR3 is TGTGCCAGCAGCAGCGACAGGGGGCAAGAGACCCAGTACTTC. Translation: CASSSDRGQETQYF.

This clone was seen a handful of times. The chain uses TRBV6-5 and TRBJ2-7, with a weak D call TRBD2 (6 bases). The CDR3 consists of 12 residues. CDR1 is MNHEY and CDR2 is SVGAGI in the germline V gene. V was clipped by 6 bases and J by 8 bases, with 14 bases between them. The CDR3 region has the DNA TGTGCCAGCAGCGACGGGGGTTCCAAGCAGTACTTC. Protein: CASSDGGSKQYF.

The chain employs TRBV7-6 and TRBJ2-5; unclear D gene. Germline V gives CDR1 SGHVS, CDR2 FNYEAQ. The V gene lost 0 bases and the J gene lost 5 bases, with 7 bases spanning the gap. The CDR3 has 13 amino acids. The CDR3 DNA reads TGTGCCAGCAGCTTAGCGTCTGTGGAGACCCAGTACTTC. Translation: CASSLASVETQYF.

The rearrangement links TRBV4-1 to TRBJ1-2; D is unclear. Germline CDR1 reads MGHRA; CDR2 reads YSYEKL. The length of the CDR3 is 11 residues. Trimming removed 4 bases from V and 4 bases from J, with 4 bases in between. The CDR3 loop is CASSRGYGYTF. The CDR3 nucleotides read TGCGCCAGCAGCCGCGGCTATGGCTACACCTTC.